This TCR beta chain was sequenced in a study of Graves' ophthalmopathy and Graves' hyperthyroidism. On this clonotype itself: Its matching antigen is unknown. A much larger clone sits a single nucleotide away, making a read error possible.

General observations from the study: The model predicted ophthalmopathy progression with more than 70% sensitivity and around 72% specificity. The 13-signature model separated ophthalmopathy from stable hyperthyroidism at approximately 89% sensitivity and around 81% specificity. Blood also contained most of the expanded thyroid clonotypes above 0.001 frequency.

Amplifying from RNA transcripts, the study obtained TCR beta CDR3 regions. The workflow started with a first-round RT-PCR run with HTBI primers and then moved on to a second-round multiplex PCR. MiXCR was run by TCRdb on the multiplex PCR reads, yielding one entry per CDR3 protein. The table records about 550,000 distinct CDR3 sequences, roughly 40% of them present only once. Trimming left V 1 base short and J 4 bases short, with 16 bases between. Per germline, CDR1 SGHTA and CDR2 FQGNSA. The CDR3 has 16 residues. The receptor's source is an adult man with Graves' hyperthyroidism. This chain links TRBV7-2 with TRBJ2-5; D unclear. The sequenced material came from peripheral blood or thyroid tissue (not recorded which). The DNA for the CDR3 is TGTGCCAGCAGCTTAGGTACAGCGCAGGCTCGAGAGACCCAGTACTTC. It encodes CASSLGTAQARETQYF.